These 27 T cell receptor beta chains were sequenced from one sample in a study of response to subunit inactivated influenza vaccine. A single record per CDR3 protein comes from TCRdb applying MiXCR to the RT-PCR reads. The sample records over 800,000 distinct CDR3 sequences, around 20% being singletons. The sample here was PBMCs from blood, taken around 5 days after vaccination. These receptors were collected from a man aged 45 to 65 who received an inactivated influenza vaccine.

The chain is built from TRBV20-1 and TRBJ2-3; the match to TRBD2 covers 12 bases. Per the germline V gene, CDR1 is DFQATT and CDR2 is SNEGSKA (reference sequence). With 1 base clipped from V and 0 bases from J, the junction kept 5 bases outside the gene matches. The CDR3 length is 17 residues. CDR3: CSARVLAGGPSTDTQYF. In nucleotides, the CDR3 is TGCAGTGCTAGAGTACTAGCGGGGGGTCCAAGCACAGATACGCAGTATTTT.

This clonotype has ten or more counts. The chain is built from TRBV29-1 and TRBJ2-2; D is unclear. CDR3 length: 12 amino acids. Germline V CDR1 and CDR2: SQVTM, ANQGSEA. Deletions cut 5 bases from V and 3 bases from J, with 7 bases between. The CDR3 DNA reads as TGCAGCGTTACATGGGACACCGGGGAGCTGTTTTTT. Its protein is CSVTWDTGELFF.

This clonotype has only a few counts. CDR3 bases: TGTGCCAGCAGCCCCGGTAAGGGAGATGGCTACACCTTC. It specifies CASSPGKGDGYTF. V is TRBV3-1 and J is TRBJ1-2; D unclear. Germline V gene data show CDR1 as LGHDT and CDR2 as YNNKEL (reference sequence). The CDR3 has 13 amino acids. The V end lost 4 bases, the J end lost 6 bases, and 12 bases lay between the germline ends.

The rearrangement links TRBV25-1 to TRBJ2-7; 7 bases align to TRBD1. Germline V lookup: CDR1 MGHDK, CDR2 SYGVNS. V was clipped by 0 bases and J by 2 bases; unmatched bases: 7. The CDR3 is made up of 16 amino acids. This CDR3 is CASSEYARTGAYEQYF. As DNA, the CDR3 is TGTGCCAGCAGTGAATATGCCAGGACAGGAGCCTACGAGCAGTACTTC.

CDR3 in amino acids: CASSEGLESNYGYTF. In DNA form, the CDR3 reads TGCGCCAGCAGCGAGGGACTTGAATCTAACTATGGCTACACCTTC. This chain connects TRBV5-1 to TRBJ1-2; TRBD1 might be the D (5 bases). Germline CDR1 and CDR2: SGHRS and YFSETQ. The CDR3 extends over 15 amino acids. Trimming removed 4 bases at V and 0 bases at J, with 13 bases between.

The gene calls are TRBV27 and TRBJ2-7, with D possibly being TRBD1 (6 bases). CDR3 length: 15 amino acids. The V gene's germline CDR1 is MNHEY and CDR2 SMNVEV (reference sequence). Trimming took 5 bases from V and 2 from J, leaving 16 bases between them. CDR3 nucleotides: TGTGCCAGCAGTCAAACAGGGTGGAACCCCTACGAGCAGTACTTC. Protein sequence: CASSQTGWNPYEQYF.

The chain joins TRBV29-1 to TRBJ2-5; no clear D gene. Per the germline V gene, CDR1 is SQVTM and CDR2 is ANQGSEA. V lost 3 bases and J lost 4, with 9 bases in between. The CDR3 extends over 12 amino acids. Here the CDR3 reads CSVDRESETQYF. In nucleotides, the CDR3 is TGCAGCGTTGATAGGGAATCAGAGACCCAGTACTTC.

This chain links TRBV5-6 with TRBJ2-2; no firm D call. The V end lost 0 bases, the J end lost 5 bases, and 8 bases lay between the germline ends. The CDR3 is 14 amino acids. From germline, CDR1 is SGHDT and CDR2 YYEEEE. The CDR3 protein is CASSLAWRTGELFF. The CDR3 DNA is TGTGCCAGCAGCTTGGCCTGGCGAACCGGGGAGCTGTTTTTT.

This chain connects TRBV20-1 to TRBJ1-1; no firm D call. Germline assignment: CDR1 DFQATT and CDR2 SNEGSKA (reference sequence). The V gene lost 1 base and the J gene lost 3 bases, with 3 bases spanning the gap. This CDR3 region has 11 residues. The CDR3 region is CSARVDTEAFF. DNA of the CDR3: TGCAGTGCTAGAGTGGACACTGAAGCTTTCTTT.

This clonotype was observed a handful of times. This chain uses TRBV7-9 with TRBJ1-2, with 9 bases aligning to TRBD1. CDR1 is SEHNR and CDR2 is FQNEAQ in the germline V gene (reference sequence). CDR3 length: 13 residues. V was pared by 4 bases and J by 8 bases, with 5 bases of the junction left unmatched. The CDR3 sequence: CASSSPDRGGYTF. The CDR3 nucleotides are TGTGCCAGCAGCTCGCCCGACAGGGGGGGCTACACCTTC.

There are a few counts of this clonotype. The CDR3 reads CASSSPTGASGDNSPLHF. The CDR3 bases are TGTGCCAGCAGCTCACCAACAGGGGCCTCTGGGGATAATTCACCCCTCCACTTT. J is TRBJ1-6 and V is TRBV11-2; TRBD1 aligns across 7 bases. V dropped 4 bases and J dropped 5; count of bases not matched to a gene: 14. Looked up from germline, CDR1 is SGHAT and CDR2 is FQNNGV. This CDR3 is 18 amino acids long.

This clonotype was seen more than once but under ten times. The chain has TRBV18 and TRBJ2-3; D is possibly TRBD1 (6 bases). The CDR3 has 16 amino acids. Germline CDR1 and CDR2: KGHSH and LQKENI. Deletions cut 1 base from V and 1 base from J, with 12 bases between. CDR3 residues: CASSPQTGLRTDTQYF. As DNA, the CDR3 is TGTGCCAGCTCACCACAAACAGGGTTACGCACAGATACGCAGTATTTT.

CDR3 region: CASSFKGGVQETQYF. In nucleotides, the CDR3 is TGTGCCAGCAGCTTCAAGGGGGGGGTCCAAGAGACCCAGTACTTC. The rearrangement joins TRBV5-4 to TRBJ2-5; tentatively, D is TRBD2 (7 bases). The germline gives CDR1 SGHNT, CDR2 YYREEE (reference sequence). The CDR3 length is 15 residues. V lost 2 bases and J 1 base, leaving 12 bases between the germline ends.

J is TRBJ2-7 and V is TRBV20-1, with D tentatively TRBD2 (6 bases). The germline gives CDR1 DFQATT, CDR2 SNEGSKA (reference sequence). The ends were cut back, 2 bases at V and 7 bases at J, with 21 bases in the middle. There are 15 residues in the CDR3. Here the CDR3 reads CSARSPGLPNQEQYF. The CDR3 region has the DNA TGCAGTGCTAGATCCCCGGGACTCCCAAACCAGGAGCAGTACTTC.

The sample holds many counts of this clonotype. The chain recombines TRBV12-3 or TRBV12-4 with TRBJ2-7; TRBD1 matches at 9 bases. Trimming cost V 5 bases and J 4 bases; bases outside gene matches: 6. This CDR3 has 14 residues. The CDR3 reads CASSPTGGSYEQYF. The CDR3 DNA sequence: TGTGCCAGCAGTCCTACAGGGGGCTCGTACGAGCAGTACTTC.

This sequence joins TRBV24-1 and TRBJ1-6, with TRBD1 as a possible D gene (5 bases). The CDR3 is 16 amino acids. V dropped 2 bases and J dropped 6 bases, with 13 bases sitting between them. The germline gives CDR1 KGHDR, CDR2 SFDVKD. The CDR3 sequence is CATSDSRGGINSPLHF. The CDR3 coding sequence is TGTGCCACCAGTGATTCCCGCGGGGGTATTAATTCACCCCTCCACTTT.

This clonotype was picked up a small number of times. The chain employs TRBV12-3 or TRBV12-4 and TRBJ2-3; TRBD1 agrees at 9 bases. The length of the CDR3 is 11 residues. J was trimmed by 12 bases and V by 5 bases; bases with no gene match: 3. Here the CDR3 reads CASSTGGIQYF. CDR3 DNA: TGTGCCAGCAGTACAGGGGGCATTCAGTATTTT.

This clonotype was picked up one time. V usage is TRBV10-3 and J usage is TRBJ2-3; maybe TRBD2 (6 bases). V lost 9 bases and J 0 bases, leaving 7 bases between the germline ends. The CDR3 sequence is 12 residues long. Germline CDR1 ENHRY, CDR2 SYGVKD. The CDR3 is CAIGTSTDTQYF. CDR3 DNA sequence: TGTGCCATTGGGACTAGCACAGATACGCAGTATTTT.

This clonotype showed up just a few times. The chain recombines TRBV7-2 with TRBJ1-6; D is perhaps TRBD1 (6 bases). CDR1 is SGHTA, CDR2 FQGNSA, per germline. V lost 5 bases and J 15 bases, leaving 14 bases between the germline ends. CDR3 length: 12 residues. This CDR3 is CASSPDSRLLHF. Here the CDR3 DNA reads TGTGCCAGCAGCCCGGACAGCAGACTCCTCCACTTT. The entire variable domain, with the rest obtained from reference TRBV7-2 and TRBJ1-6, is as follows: GAGVSQSPSNKVTEKGKDVELRCDPISGHTALYWYRQSLGQGLEFLIYFQGNSAPDKSGLPSDRFSAERTGGSVSTLTIQRTQQEDSAVYLCASSPDSRLLHFGNGTRLTVT.

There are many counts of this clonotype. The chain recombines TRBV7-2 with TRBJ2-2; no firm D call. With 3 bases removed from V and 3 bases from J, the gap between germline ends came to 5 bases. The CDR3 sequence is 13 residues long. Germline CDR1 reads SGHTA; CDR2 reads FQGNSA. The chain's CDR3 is CASSLFDTGELFF. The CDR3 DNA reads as TGTGCCAGCAGCTTGTTTGACACCGGGGAGCTGTTTTTT. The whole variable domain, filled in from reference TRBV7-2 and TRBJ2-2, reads GAGVSQSPSNKVTEKGKDVELRCDPISGHTALYWYRQSLGQGLEFLIYFQGNSAPDKSGLPSDRFSAERTGGSVSTLTIQRTQQEDSAVYLCASSLFDTGELFFGEGSRLTVL.

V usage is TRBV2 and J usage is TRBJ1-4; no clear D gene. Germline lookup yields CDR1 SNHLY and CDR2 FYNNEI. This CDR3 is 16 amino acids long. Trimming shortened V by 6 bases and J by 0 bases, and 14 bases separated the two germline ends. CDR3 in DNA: TGTGCCAGCAGCGCGACGGTAATAGCAACTAATGAAAAACTGTTTTTT. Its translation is CASSATVIATNEKLFF.

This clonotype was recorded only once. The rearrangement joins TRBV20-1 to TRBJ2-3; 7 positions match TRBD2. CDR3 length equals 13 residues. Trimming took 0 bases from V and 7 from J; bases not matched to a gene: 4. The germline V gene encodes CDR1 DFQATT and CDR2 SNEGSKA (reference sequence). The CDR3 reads CSARELAPYTQYF. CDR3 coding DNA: TGCAGTGCTAGAGAACTAGCGCCCTATACGCAGTATTTT.

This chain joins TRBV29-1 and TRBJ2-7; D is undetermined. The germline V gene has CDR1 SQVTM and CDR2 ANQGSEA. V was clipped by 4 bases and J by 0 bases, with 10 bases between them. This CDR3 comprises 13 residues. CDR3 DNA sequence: TGCAGCGTTGCCACACGGATCTCCTACGAGCAGTACTTC. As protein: CSVATRISYEQYF.

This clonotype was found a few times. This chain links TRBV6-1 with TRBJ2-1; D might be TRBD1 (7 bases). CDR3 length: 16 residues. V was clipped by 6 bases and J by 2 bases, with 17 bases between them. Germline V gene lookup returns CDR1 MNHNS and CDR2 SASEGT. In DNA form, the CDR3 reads TGTGCCAGCAGCCCCCTGACAGGGAGGCCCTACAATGAGCAGTTCTTC. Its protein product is CASSPLTGRPYNEQFF.

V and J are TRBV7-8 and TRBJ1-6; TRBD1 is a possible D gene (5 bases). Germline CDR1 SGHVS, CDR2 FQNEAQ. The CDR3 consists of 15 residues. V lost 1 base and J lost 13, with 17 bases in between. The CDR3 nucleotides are TGTGCCAGCAGCTTAGATACAGCTGAGGGACGGCCCCTCCACTTT. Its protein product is CASSLDTAEGRPLHF.

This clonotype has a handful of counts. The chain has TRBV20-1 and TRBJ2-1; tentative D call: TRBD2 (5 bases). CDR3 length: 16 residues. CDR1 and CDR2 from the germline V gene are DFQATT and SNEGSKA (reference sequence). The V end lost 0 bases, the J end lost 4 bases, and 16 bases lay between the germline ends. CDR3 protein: CSARDLALAVYNEQFF. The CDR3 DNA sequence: TGCAGTGCTAGAGATCTGGCGCTAGCCGTGTACAATGAGCAGTTCTTC.

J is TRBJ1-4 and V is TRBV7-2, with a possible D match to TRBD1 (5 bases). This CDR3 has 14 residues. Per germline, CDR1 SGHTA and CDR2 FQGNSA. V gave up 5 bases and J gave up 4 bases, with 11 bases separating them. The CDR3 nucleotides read TGTGCCAGCAGCCCCCGGGACGGTAATGAAAAACTGTTTTTT. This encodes CASSPRDGNEKLFF.